The clone carrying this TCR beta chain is a singleton in its sample. The record originates from a study of blood T cell repertoires in COVID-19. Study-level background: The United States, Italy and Spain provided the acute and convalescent COVID-19 samples. In each case, the material was cDNA or gDNA derived from T cells, B-cell-depleted T cells, or PBMCs.

Original analysis: Counts of nucleated cells, estimated from reference gene primer amplification, were obtained. Sequenced by immunoSEQ multiplex PCR; TCRdb stores in-frame clones only, minus some. V and J calls plus clone size are reproduced from that table; the DNA served to infer D and trimming. The table includes 100,000 to 150,000 clones, less than 85% detected once. Germline V gene sequence: CDR1 SGHAT, CDR2 FQNNGV. The CDR3 is made up of 17 amino acids. Trimming took off 1 base at V and 1 base at J, with 16 bases between the two ends. This receptor was obtained from a human donor with acute or convalescent COVID-19. The donor label of this sample is uncertain. The chain has TRBV11-2 and TRBJ2-5; TRBD2 is a possible D gene (6 bases). Sequences were obtained from peripheral blood. Written as DNA, the CDR3 is TGTGCCAGCAGCTTAGTCCCGACGGGACTTCCCCAAGAGACCCAGTACTTC. Its translation: CASSLVPTGLPQETQYF. Variable domain in full (rest from reference TRBV11-2 and TRBJ2-5): EAGVAQSPRYKIIEKRQSVAFWCNPISGHATLYWYQQILGQGPKLLIQFQNNGVVDDSQLPKDRFSAERLKGVDSTLKIQPAKLEDSAVYLCASSLVPTGLPQETQYFGPGTRLLVL.